A single sample is the source of the 2 T cell receptor beta chains below, sequenced in a study of T cells in Graves' hyperthyroidism and ophthalmopathy. Amplified regions were TCR beta CDR3 sequences from RNA transcripts. An initial round of RT-PCR targeting the TCR CDR3 relied on the HTBI primer set. TCRdb ran MiXCR on the multiplex PCR reads and lists one entry per CDR3 protein. The sample lists 350,000 to 400,000 distinct CDR3 sequences; about 19% were seen once. Input material: blood. The receptors here all came from a woman under 30 with Graves' hyperthyroidism.

The chain is built from TRBV28 and TRBJ1-1; a possible D gene is TRBD1 (6 bases). Trimming pared 6 bases from V and 0 bases from J, leaving 20 bases between. The CDR3 covers 17 residues. Germline assignment: CDR1 MDHEN and CDR2 SYDVKM. The CDR3 region is CASSTPGQTTVNTEAFF. The CDR3 region has the DNA TGTGCCAGCAGCACACCAGGACAGACAACAGTGAACACTGAAGCTTTCTTT. The full variable domain, with the rest looked up from reference TRBV28 and TRBJ1-1, is DVKVTQSSRYLVKRTGEKVFLECVQDMDHENMFWYRQDPGLGLRLIYFSYDVKMKEKGDIPEGYSVSREKKERFSLILESASTNQTSMYLCASSTPGQTTVNTEAFFGQGTRLTVV.

This clonotype was recorded at least ten times. The chain combines TRBV6-1 with TRBJ1-2; no definite D call. Between the trimmed V and J ends, which lost 1 base and 0 bases, there was a span of 9 bases. Germline loops: CDR1 MNHNS, CDR2 SASEGT. CDR3 size: 15 residues. The CDR3 region has the DNA TGTGCCAGCAGTGAAGGCCGGACCTCTAACTATGGCTACACCTTC. Its protein product is CASSEGRTSNYGYTF.